These 6 T cell receptor beta chains share one sample of origin, sequenced in a study of technical replicates of blood from several donors. TCRdb's table, derived via immunoSEQ multiplex PCR, lists solely in-frame clones and lacks some. This table has tens of thousands of clones, about nine tenths appearing once. The sequencing sample was made of T cells isolated from PBMCs. Receptors were obtained from a human donor in good health.

CDR3 loop: CASSLRRGGNEQFF. The CDR3 coding sequence is TGCGCCAGCAGCTTGCGGAGGGGTGGCAATGAGCAGTTCTTC. V gene TRBV5-1 combines with J gene TRBJ2-1; maybe TRBD2 (6 bases). Trimming stripped 1 base from V and 6 bases from J, with 11 bases between. The CDR3 extends over 14 amino acids. The germline gives CDR1 SGHRS, CDR2 YFSETQ.

CDR3: CAISERGPPSEYPYEQYF. CDR3 sequence (DNA): TGTGCCATCAGTGAGAGAGGTCCCCCCTCGGAATATCCCTACGAGCAGTACTTC. The rearrangement uses TRBV10-3 and TRBJ2-7; D remains unclear. This CDR3 is built from 18 residues. Trimming shortened V by 2 bases and J by 2 bases, and 22 bases separated the two germline ends. The germline CDR1 and CDR2 sequences are ENHRY and SYGVKD.

J is TRBJ2-5 and V is TRBV7-9, with 8 bases lining up with TRBD2. Germline V gene lookup returns CDR1 SEHNR and CDR2 FQNEAQ (reference sequence). Trimming at V came to 3 bases and at J to 5 bases, leaving 5 bases not matched to a gene. This CDR3 has 14 amino acids. The CDR3 loop reads CASSLGLVRETQYF. Written as DNA, the CDR3 is TGTGCCAGCAGCTTGGGACTAGTACGGGAGACCCAGTACTTC.

V usage is TRBV7-9 and J usage is TRBJ1-1; the D is unclear. The CDR3 has 12 amino acids. Trimming stripped 5 bases from V and 8 bases from J, with 12 bases between. Germline CDR1 is SEHNR and CDR2 is FQNEAQ (reference sequence). The CDR3 DNA reads TGTGCCAGCAGCCTACCGGGCGGGGAAGCTTTCTTT. It encodes CASSLPGGEAFF.

The V and J genes are TRBV9 and TRBJ2-7; D is uncertain. Deletions cut 0 bases from V and 1 base from J, with 8 bases between. This CDR3 contains 14 residues. The V gene's germline CDR1 is SGDLS and CDR2 YYNGEE. The CDR3 spells CASSVVSESYEQYF. CDR3 sequence (DNA): TGTGCCAGCAGCGTAGTAAGTGAGTCCTACGAGCAGTACTTC.

The chain combines TRBV5-1 with TRBJ1-1; no reliable D call. Germline-derived CDR1 and CDR2 are SGHRS and YFSETQ. V was pared by 0 bases and J by 3 bases, with 9 bases between. This CDR3 spans 14 amino acids. The CDR3 coding sequence is TGCGCCAGCAGCTTGGAACCCACGGACACTGAAGCTTTCTTT. Translating it yields CASSLEPTDTEAFF.